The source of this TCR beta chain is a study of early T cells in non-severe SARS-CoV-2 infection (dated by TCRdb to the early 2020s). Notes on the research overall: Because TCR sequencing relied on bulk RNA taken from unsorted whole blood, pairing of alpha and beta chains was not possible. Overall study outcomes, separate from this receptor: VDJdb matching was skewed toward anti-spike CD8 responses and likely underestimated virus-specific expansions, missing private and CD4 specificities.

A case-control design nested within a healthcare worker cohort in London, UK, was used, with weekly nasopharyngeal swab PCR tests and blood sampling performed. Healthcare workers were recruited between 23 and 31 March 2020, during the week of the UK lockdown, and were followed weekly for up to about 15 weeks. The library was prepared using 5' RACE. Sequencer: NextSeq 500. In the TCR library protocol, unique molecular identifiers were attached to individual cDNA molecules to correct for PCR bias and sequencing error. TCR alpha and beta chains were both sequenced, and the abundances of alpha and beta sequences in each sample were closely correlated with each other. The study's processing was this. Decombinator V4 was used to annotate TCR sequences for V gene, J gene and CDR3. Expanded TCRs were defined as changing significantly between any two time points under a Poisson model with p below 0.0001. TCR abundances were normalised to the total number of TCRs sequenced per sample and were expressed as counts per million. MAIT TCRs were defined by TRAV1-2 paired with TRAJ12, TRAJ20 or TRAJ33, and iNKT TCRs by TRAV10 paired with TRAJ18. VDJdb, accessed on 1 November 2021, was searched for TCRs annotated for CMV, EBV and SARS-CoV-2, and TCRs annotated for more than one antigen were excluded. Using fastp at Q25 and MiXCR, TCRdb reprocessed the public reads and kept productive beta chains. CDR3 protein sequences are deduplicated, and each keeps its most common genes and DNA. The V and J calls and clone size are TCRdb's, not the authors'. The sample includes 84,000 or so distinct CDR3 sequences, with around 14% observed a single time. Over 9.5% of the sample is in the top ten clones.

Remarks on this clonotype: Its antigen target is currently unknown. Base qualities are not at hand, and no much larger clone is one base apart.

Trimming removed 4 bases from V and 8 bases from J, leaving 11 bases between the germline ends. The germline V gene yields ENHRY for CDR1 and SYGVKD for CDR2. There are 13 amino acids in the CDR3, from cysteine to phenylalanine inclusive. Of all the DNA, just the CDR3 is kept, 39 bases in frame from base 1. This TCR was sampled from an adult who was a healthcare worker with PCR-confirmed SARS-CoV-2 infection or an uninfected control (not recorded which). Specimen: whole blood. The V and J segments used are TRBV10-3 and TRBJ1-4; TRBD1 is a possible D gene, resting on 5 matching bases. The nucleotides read TGTGCCATCAGTGGGGGCCTACGGGAAAAACTGTTTTTT. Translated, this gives CAISGGLREKLFF.